This TCR beta chain was found in a study of blood T cells in healthy people across ages (dated by TCRdb to between 2014 and 2017). About the full investigation: Template switching captured roughly one uniquely barcoded TCR beta cDNA molecule per two T cells in model experiments. Donors of different ages were randomly distributed across sequencing lanes to avoid experimental bias. The donors were split into four age groups: young (average approximately 16 years), middle-aged (nearly 40), aged (approximately 60) and long-lived (over 80). Two additional independent replicas of 1 million unique cDNA reads from the same blood draw were analyzed for two donors (one aged 18 to 30 and one aged 80 or older). Age-related changes in TCR beta repertoire diversity were measured in the study by deep sequencing normalized with unique cDNA molecular identifiers. The full study reports these points: Compared with the aged group, more naive CD4+ T cells, fewer expanded clones and increased TCR diversity were shown by the long-lived group, suggesting age selection. Estimates of total diversity based on one million sequenced T cells were considered lower bounds and underestimates. Observed TCR beta diversity correlated strongly with the percentage of naive T cells measured by flow cytometry. Since profiling was done on bulk unsorted PBMCs, naive and antigen-experienced compartments could not be conclusively compared. Because the CMV infection status of the donors was unknown, age-related changes in expanded clonotypes may potentially have been confounded. As age increased, observed TCR beta diversity per million T cells dropped in a roughly linear way, and a significant reduction was already evident by age 40.

Libraries were prepared through 5' RACE. TCRdb records Illumina HiSeq 2500 as the sequencer. The second PCR ran for roughly 7 to 12 cycles and used a J-beta primer mix along with a sample-barcoded 5' primer. A unique molecular identifier was introduced onto each TCR beta cDNA molecule by a template-switch 5' adaptor carrying 12 random nucleotides. At least 2.5 million CDR3-containing paired-end reads were obtained from each sample. All of the RNA was converted into first-strand cDNA using the Mint cDNA synthesis kit, with a TRBC-specific oligonucleotide serving as the primer. After uracil-DNA glycosylase treatment, a first 18-cycle PCR used universal primers M1SS and BC2_uni_R on all cDNA. From the authors' description of their analysis: Normalization of each sample was performed by random selection of 1 million high-quality reads, each carrying a distinct molecular identifier. Instead of being binned into consensus sequences, reads with shared molecular identifiers were discarded. MiTCR, with a Q25 quality threshold and the strictest error-elimination algorithm, was used for CDR3 identification, clonotype clustering and error correction. A nonparametric unseen species model with Euler transformation was used to estimate lower-bound total TCR beta diversity. TCRdb cleaned the public reads at Q25 with fastp, built clones with MiXCR and kept in-frame beta chains. Entries that share a CDR3 protein sequence are merged under the most common genes and DNA. In this record, the V and J calls reflect TCRdb's handling and not the investigators' own analysis. This sample comprises roughly 1.5 million distinct CDR3 sequences, approximately 42% of them detected only once. Approximately 4.1% of the sample lies in the top ten.

Donors were about 36 systemically healthy Caucasian individuals from Russia aged 6 to 90 years. Each donor gave 8 to 10 milliliters of peripheral blood, drawn into EDTA-treated Vacutainer tubes. Ficoll-Paque density-gradient centrifugation was used to isolate PBMCs, with at least 7 million per sample. Total RNA, at least 6 micrograms per sample, was extracted from PBMCs with Trizol reagent. The percentages of naive CD45RAhigh/CD27high T cells were determined by flow cytometry on a PBMC aliquot from every donor. On this clonotype itself: The antigen it binds to is not known. No qualities accompany the bases; no much larger clone lies one base away.

The sample consisted of blood. The source of this sequence is a young woman in good health.

The CDR3 protein sequence reads: CSATSGIVNIQYF. The nucleotide sequence reads TGCAGTGCTACTAGCGGGATCGTAAACATTCAGTACTTC. In this chain, TRBV20-1 is recombined with TRBJ2-4; 9 middle bases align to TRBD2. The junction shows trimming of 4 bases on V and 6 bases on J, and the gene matches do not reach 4 bases of it. The CDR1 and CDR2 encoded by the germline V gene (reference sequence) are DFQATT and SNEGSKA. The CDR3 sequence holds 13 residues, the cysteine and phenylalanine included. The DNA shown is the 39-base CDR3, in frame from base 1.